This T cell receptor (beta chain) was sequenced in a study of blood T cell repertoires in COVID-19. At the level of the study: COVID-19 samples collected from the United States, Italy and Spain covered acute and convalescent phases. T cells, B-cell-depleted T cells, or PBMCs provided the cDNA or gDNA that served as material.

CDR3 length: 16 amino acids. Germline lookup yields CDR1 SGHVS and CDR2 FQNEAQ. V lost 5 bases, J lost 5 bases, and 22 bases lay in between. Original data processing: By means of reference gene primer amplification, nucleated cell counts were estimated. TCRdb keeps only in-frame clones here, not all; method: immunoSEQ multiplex PCR. D and trimming were read from the DNA, whereas the V and J calls and clone size are those reported in that table. Among some 400,000 clones, 81% were seen once, and the ten largest hold about 1.2%. V is TRBV7-8 and J is TRBJ2-7; D is possibly TRBD1 (8 bases). Sequenced material: peripheral blood. This TCR was recovered from a human donor with acute or convalescent COVID-19. The donor label of this sample is uncertain. The CDR3: CASSHLSQGGAHEQYF. The CDR3 nucleotides read TGTGCCAGCAGCCACTTATCACAGGGGGGGGCTCACGAGCAGTACTTC.